These 18 T cell receptor beta chains came from one sample sequenced in a study of tissue T cells after allogeneic stem cell transplantation (dated by TCRdb to between 2021 and 2023). The time point tag for this specimen amounts to: mouse harvest day 14 after allogeneic transplant. Each mouse graft consisted of 10^7 T-cell-depleted bone marrow cells plus 10^6 splenic CD5+ T cells and was given by tail vein injection. To prepare the library, the immunoSEQ multiplex PCR assay was applied. Here the immuneACCESS table is served through TCRdb, limited to in-frame sequences with V and J called. Missing clones are a known gap in these copies; in checked studies unresolved V genes cover under half, and the rest lacks a known reason. For this sample the table gives about 3,200 clones, of which 43% were detected only once. The top ten hold 20% to 25% of the sample. The material sequenced was gut tissue. The receptors were sampled from a female BALB/c mouse given C57BL/6 T cells with graft-versus-host disease after an allogeneic hematopoietic cell transplant.

Regarding this clone: Germline and genes here are mouse. The CDR3 extends 1 residue past the end of the read, so its final part is completed from the germline J gene. The chain couples TRBV3 to TRBJ2-7; 7 bases line up with TRBD2. The trim removed 5 bases at V and 7 bases at J, leaving 5 bases unmatched. The CDR3 contains 12 residues. Germline CDR1 reads SNHLY; CDR2 reads FYNGKV (reference sequence). CDR3 residues: CASSPGLREQYF. CDR3 DNA, as far as it was read: TGTGCCAGCAGCCCGGGACTGCGGGAACAGTAC.

Worth noting for this clone: The gene names here belong to mouse. With the read ending 1 residue before the CDR3 end, the germline J gene is used to fill in that end. The V call is TRBV5, the J call TRBJ2-4; tentatively, D is TRBD1 (6 bases). Germline lookup yields CDR1 LGHNA and CDR2 YNLKQL (reference sequence). Deletions cut 4 bases from V and 0 bases from J, with 8 bases between. The CDR3 runs 14 residues. The covered CDR3 bases are TGTGCCAGCAGCCCCGGACAGAGTCAAAACACCTTGTAC. Protein: CASSPGQSQNTLY. The entire CDR3 sequence reads CASSPGQSQNTLYF.

Details on this clone: Genes and germline are mouse. The part of the CDR3 DNA that was read is TGTGCCAGCAGCCAAGATGGGAGAGGCTCCGACTACACC. Its translation is CASSQDGRGSDYT. The full CDR3 sequence reads CASSQDGRGSDYTF. The chain recombines TRBV5 with TRBJ1-2; D gene unclear. The read terminates 1 residue before the CDR3 end, so the remaining end is supplied by the germline J gene. This CDR3 comprises 14 residues. V lost 0 bases, J lost 4 bases, and 9 bases lay in between. From germline, CDR1 is LGHNA and CDR2 YNLKQL (reference sequence).

Comments on this clone: Gene names and germline match the mouse. The sequenced part of the CDR3 DNA is TGTGCCAGCAGTCTGTGGCCAGTTAGTGCAGAAACGCTGTAT. It specifies CASSLWPVSAETLY. In full, the CDR3 reads CASSLWPVSAETLYF. The V gene is TRBV24, the J gene TRBJ2-3; D unresolved. The read terminates 1 residue ahead of where the CDR3 ends, so the germline J gene completes it. With 1 base removed from V and 0 bases from J, the gap between germline ends came to 8 bases. This CDR3 region has 15 residues. The germline V gene encodes CDR1 KGHTA and CDR2 FRNEEI.

To note about this clone: Gene names and germline refer to mouse. The read ends 1 residue early relative to the CDR3; the germline J gene fills the gap. The rearrangement uses TRBV23 and TRBJ1-4; the table's TRBD1 call for D was not verified on the DNA. The CDR3 totals 14 residues. CDR1 KGHTA and CDR2 FQNQQP come from the germline V gene. The part of the CDR3 DNA that was read is TGCTCCAGCAGTCCGACAGGGGCCAACGAAAGATTATTT. Its translation: CSSSPTGANERLF. The CDR3 in full is CSSSPTGANERLFF.

This clone was seen a handful of times. Gene names follow the mouse nomenclature. The CDR3 goes on 1 residue after the read ends, and that part is filled in from the germline J gene. The rearrangement uses TRBV23 and TRBJ2-7; the listed D gene, TRBD1, was not tested against the DNA. The CDR3 spans 11 residues. Per the germline V gene, CDR1 is KGHTA and CDR2 is FQNQQP. Incomplete CDR3 DNA: TGCTCCAGCATGGACAATTATGAACAGTAC. Protein: CSSMDNYEQY. The full CDR3 protein reads CSSMDNYEQYF.

In its sample, this clone ranks as medium-sized. The listed genes are named as in mouse. The DNA ends 1 residue before the CDR3 does, and the rest of the CDR3 is filled in from the germline J gene. This sequence joins TRBV26 and TRBJ2-2; no reliable D call. This CDR3 is built from 14 residues. CDR1 is KGHPV, CDR2 FQNQEV, per germline (reference sequence). Trimming shortened V by 3 bases and J by 2 bases, and 7 bases separated the two germline ends. This chain's CDR3 is CASSLQPNTGQLYF. The sequenced CDR3 bases are TGTGCCAGCAGTCTCCAGCCGAACACCGGGCAGCTCTAC.

For this clone: The gene names here belong to mouse. The missing CDR3 end, 1 residue past where the read stops, is filled in from the germline J gene. This chain links TRBV12-2 with TRBJ2-5; unclear D gene. This CDR3 spans 14 amino acids. Germline lookup yields CDR1 SGHLS and CDR2 HYDKME. V lost 0 bases to trimming and J lost 1 base, with 7 bases between them. The CDR3 spells CASSLGQHQDTQYF. CDR3 bases read: TGTGCCAGCTCTCTCGGGCAACACCAAGACACCCAGTAC.

Comments on this clone: Genes here carry mouse names. The CDR3 protein is CASSLSGGSAETLYF. The CDR3 bases that were read are TGTGCCAGCAGTCTGTCTGGGGGGAGTGCAGAAACGCTGTAT. The rearrangement joins TRBV26 to TRBJ2-3, with 7 bases matching TRBD2. The CDR3 extends 1 residue past the end of the read, so its final part is completed from the germline J gene. The ends lost 0 bases at V and 0 bases at J; junction bases unmatched: 0. The V gene's germline CDR1 is KGHPV and CDR2 FQNQEV (reference sequence). The CDR3 has 15 residues.

Comment on this clone: Gene and germline names: mouse. The sequence runs out 1 residue before the end of the CDR3; the remainder is reconstructed from the germline J gene. The V and J genes are TRBV12-1 and TRBJ1-1, with 7 nucleotides matching TRBD1. With 3 bases clipped from V and 0 bases from J, the junction kept 3 bases outside the gene matches. Per the germline V gene, CDR1 is SGHSN and CDR2 is HYEKVE. This CDR3 contains 14 residues. CDR3 DNA, as far as it was read: TGTGCCAGCTCTGCCGGGACAGCAAACACAGAAGTCTTC. It is translated as CASSAGTANTEVF. The full CDR3 is CASSAGTANTEVFF.

To note about this clone: Gene names and germline refer to mouse. The read finishes 1 residue shy of the CDR3 end, and the germline J gene is used to complete it. The J gene is TRBJ2-3, the V gene TRBV26; D is ambiguous. The CDR3 covers 13 residues. Germline V gene sequence: CDR1 KGHPV, CDR2 FQNQEV (reference sequence). Trimming removed 2 bases at V and 2 bases at J, with 5 bases between. The CDR3: CASSLNIAETLYF. Incomplete CDR3 DNA: TGTGCCAGCAGTCTGAACATTGCAGAAACGCTGTAT. The full variable domain, in which reference TRBV26 and TRBJ2-3 provide the parts outside the CDR3, is NSKVIQTPRYLVKGQGQKAKMRCIPEKGHPVVFWYQQNKNNEFKFLINFQNQEVLQQIDMTEKRFSAECPSNSPCSLEIQSSEAGDSALYLCASSLNIAETLYFGSGTRLTVL.

In regard to this clone: These gene names are mouse names. CDR3 bases read: TGTGCCAGCAGTGAACAGGGCCAAAACACCTTGTAC. Protein sequence: CASSEQGQNTLY. In full, the CDR3 is CASSEQGQNTLYF. The rearrangement uses TRBV13-3 and TRBJ2-4; D is possibly TRBD1 (6 bases). The read ends 1 residue early relative to the CDR3; the germline J gene fills the gap. The CDR3 loop spans 13 amino acids. V was pared by 2 bases and J by 3 bases, with 7 bases between. Germline V gene data show CDR1 as NNHDY and CDR2 as SYVADS.

By frequency in the sample, this clone is medium-sized. Mouse gene names and germline throughout. The read ends 1 residue before the CDR3 terminus; that terminus is restored from the germline J gene. This sequence joins TRBV1 and TRBJ1-3; perhaps TRBD1 as D (5 bases). Germline V gives CDR1 NSQYPW, CDR2 LRSPGD (reference sequence). The CDR3 loop spans 15 amino acids. The V and J ends lost 0 bases and 2 bases respectively, with 8 bases between them. The part of the CDR3 DNA that was read is TGCACCTGCAGTGCAGATATGGGGGCTGGAAATACGCTCTAT. This codes for CTCSADMGAGNTLY. The full-length CDR3 reads as CTCSADMGAGNTLYF.

For this clone: Gene names and germline match the mouse. The observed sequence ends 1 residue before the CDR3 terminus, with the missing tail filled in from the germline J gene. V gene TRBV26 combines with J gene TRBJ2-2, with D uncertain. The germline gives CDR1 KGHPV, CDR2 FQNQEV (reference sequence). The germline V and J ends were trimmed by 3 bases and 1 base, with 9 bases remaining between them. The CDR3 spans 15 residues. CDR3 bases read: TGTGCCAGCAGTCTACACAGTCTAAACACCGGGCAGCTCTAC. Residues: CASSLHSLNTGQLY. The whole CDR3 protein reads CASSLHSLNTGQLYF.

This clone appeared a few times. The gene symbols are mouse symbols. The DNA read from the CDR3 is TGCACCTGCAGTGGGCAGGGGTATAATTCGCCCCTCTAC. Translated: CTCSGQGYNSPLY. The whole CDR3 reads CTCSGQGYNSPLYF. The V call is TRBV1, the J call TRBJ1-6, with TRBD1 as a possible D gene (6 bases). The read ends 1 residue before the CDR3 terminus; that terminus is restored from the germline J gene. TRBJ1-6 is filed as an ORF, its function uncertain. The V end was cut by 4 bases, the J end by 4 bases, with 8 bases between. Germline CDR1 and CDR2: NSQYPW and LRSPGD (reference sequence). The length of the CDR3 is 14 residues.

In regard to this clone: The gene names given are mouse names. Sequencing ends 1 residue short of the CDR3 end; the germline J gene provides the rest. The chain uses TRBV3 and TRBJ1-1; 11 bases align to TRBD1. Per the germline V gene, CDR1 is SNHLY and CDR2 is FYNGKV (reference sequence). Trimming cost V 5 bases and J 4 bases; bases outside gene matches: 3. This CDR3 region has 14 residues. This CDR3 reads CASSAGTGGTEVFF. The CDR3 DNA, read in part, is TGTGCCAGCAGCGCCGGGACAGGGGGCACAGAAGTCTTC.

Turning to this clone: Mouse gene names apply. From the germline J gene comes the end of the CDR3, since the read stops 1 residue before it. The chain recombines TRBV26 with TRBJ1-3; possible D gene TRBD1, 6 bases. CDR1 and CDR2 from the germline V gene are KGHPV and FQNQEV (reference sequence). V dropped 5 bases and J dropped 0 bases, with 11 bases sitting between them. CDR3 length equals 15 residues. The CDR3 loop is CASSMGHLSGNTLYF. The CDR3 bases that were read are TGTGCCAGCAGTATGGGACACCTTTCTGGAAATACGCTCTAT.

There are a few counts of this clone. Mouse germline and gene names are used. The missing CDR3 end, 1 residue past where the read stops, is filled in from the germline J gene. V usage is TRBV3 and J usage is TRBJ1-1; TRBD1 agrees at 10 bases. The junction had 7 bases not matched to a gene; V was cut back by 0 bases and J by 9 bases. Germline V gene lookup returns CDR1 SNHLY and CDR2 FYNGKV (reference sequence). The CDR3 contains 15 residues. The CDR3 DNA, read in part, is TGTGCCAGCAGCTTAGCCCCGGGACAGGGGTTGAAAGTCTTC. Residues: CASSLAPGQGLKVF. In full, the CDR3 is CASSLAPGQGLKVFF.